A selection of T cell receptor beta chains follows, all from one sample in a study of T cell responses to AZD1222 COVID-19 vaccine. Profiled with immunoSEQ multiplex PCR; TCRdb holds only in-frame clones, not every one. Of 66,000 or so clones listed, 75% to 85% are singletons. The sequencing used peripheral blood, collected on day 0 of MenACWY control vaccination. The receptor set was obtained from an adult in good health. Both conserved end residues are part of each CDR3. Each record gives: clone size, V gene, J gene, D gene, CDR3 protein, CDR3 DNA. D genes are given only for firm matches. Clone size is not always given. Where it is, it says once, few, many or a class for expanded clones.

abundance: few; v_gene: TRBV4-1; j_gene: TRBJ1-4; d_gene: .; CDR3aa: CASSQTGTFNEKLFF; CDR3nt: TGCGCCAGCAGCCAAACCGGGACCTTTAATGAAAAACTGTTTTTT
abundance: .; v_gene: TRBV4-1; j_gene: TRBJ2-1; d_gene: TRBD2; CDR3aa: CASGRLAGPRRSRNEQFF; CDR3nt: TGCGCTTCAGGGAGGCTAGCGGGGCCAAGACGTTCTCGCAATGAGCAGTTCTTC
abundance: .; v_gene: TRBV9; j_gene: TRBJ2-7; d_gene: .; CDR3aa: CASSRETRSEQYF; CDR3nt: TGTGCCAGCAGCCGAGAAACTAGGAGCGAGCAGTACTTC
abundance: .; v_gene: TRBV2; j_gene: TRBJ2-3; d_gene: TRBD2; CDR3aa: CAASKAGNTDTQYF; CDR3nt: TGTGCAGCATCGAAAGCGGGGAACACAGATACGCAGTATTTT
abundance: once; v_gene: TRBV3-1/TRBV3-2; j_gene: TRBJ2-1; d_gene: .; CDR3aa: CASSPRKLGADSNEQFF; CDR3nt: TGTGCCAGCAGCCCCAGGAAGTTGGGGGCTGACAGCAATGAGCAGTTCTTC
abundance: once; v_gene: TRBV30; j_gene: TRBJ1-3; d_gene: .; CDR3aa: CAWAKKGGPSGNTIYF; CDR3nt: TGTGCCTGGGCAAAAAAGGGGGGTCCAAGCGGAAACACCATATATTTT
abundance: once; v_gene: TRBV13; j_gene: TRBJ2-7; d_gene: .; CDR3aa: CASSLLRQGGIDEQYF; CDR3nt: TGTGCCAGCAGCTTATTGAGACAGGGAGGTATAGACGAGCAGTACTTC
abundance: .; v_gene: TRBV27; j_gene: TRBJ1-6; d_gene: .; CDR3aa: CASRSTPNNSPLHF; CDR3nt: TGTGCCAGCAGATCTACACCTAATAATTCACCCCTCCACTTT
abundance: .; v_gene: TRBV28; j_gene: TRBJ1-6; d_gene: TRBD1; CDR3aa: CASSLTGQGLYNSPLHF; CDR3nt: TGTGCCAGCAGTTTAACGGGACAGGGGCTGTATAATTCACCCCTCCACTTT
abundance: .; v_gene: TRBV7-6; j_gene: TRBJ2-1; d_gene: TRBD2; CDR3aa: CASSSTSASSYNEQFF; CDR3nt: TGTGCCAGCAGCTCTACTAGCGCGAGCTCCTACAATGAGCAGTTCTTC
abundance: .; v_gene: TRBV10-3; j_gene: TRBJ2-5; d_gene: .; CDR3aa: CAISDGGETQYF; CDR3nt: TGTGCCATCAGTGATGGTGGAGAGACCCAGTACTTC
abundance: .; v_gene: TRBV7-3; j_gene: TRBJ1-3; d_gene: .; CDR3aa: CASSLTPGDTHSGNTIYF; CDR3nt: TGTGCCAGCAGCTTAACCCCCGGGGACACTCACTCTGGAAACACCATATATTTT